This T cell receptor beta chain was sequenced in a study of cytomegalovirus exposure and HLA in healthy donors. CDR1 and CDR2 (germline): LNHDA, SQIVND (reference sequence). Between the trimmed V and J ends, which lost 2 bases and 10 bases, there was a span of 15 bases. This CDR3 is 14 amino acids long. This clone was found a few times. The study ran its PCR with 60 Vbeta and 13 Jbeta primers. The assay was immunoSEQ multiplex PCR, and TCRdb's table has in-frame clones only and misses some. The sample yields around 99,000 clones, roughly 70% seen once. Sequenced: PBMCs. The sequence was obtained from a middle-aged woman in good health and CMV-seropositive. The chain has TRBV19 and TRBJ1-5; D unclear. Written as DNA, the CDR3 is TGTGCCAGTAGTATAACCCCCCCAGGAAAACCCCAGCATTTT. Its protein is CASSITPPGKPQHF.